Below are 23 T cell receptor beta chains sequenced from a single sample in a study of shared clonotypes between healthy human individuals. Only in-frame clones appear in the TCRdb table, and some are missing; sequencing was by immunoSEQ multiplex PCR. The sample lists under 2.5 million clones, 85% to 95% occurring once. The material sequenced was naive CD4+ T cells from PBMCs. Subset: CD45RA+ positively selected. These receptors were obtained from a man younger than 30 in good health. Some clones in this sample may be carry-over from other donors' samples.

V usage is TRBV5-1 and J usage is TRBJ2-7, with 9 bases that match TRBD1. This CDR3 comprises 17 residues. V was clipped by 3 bases and J by 7 bases; unmatched bases: 17. Per germline, CDR1 SGHRS and CDR2 YFSETQ. The CDR3 is CASSSNTGGPRVGEQYF. CDR3 nucleotides: TGCGCCAGCAGCTCGAATACAGGGGGCCCTCGGGTTGGGGAGCAGTACTTC. Filled out from reference TRBV5-1 and TRBJ2-7, the complete variable domain reads KAGVTQTPRYLIKTRGQQVTLSCSPISGHRSVSWYQQTPGQGLQFLFEYFSETQRNKGNFPGRFSGRQFSNSRSEMNVSTLELGDSALYLCASSSNTGGPRVGEQYFGPGTRLTVT.

V and J are TRBV2 and TRBJ1-5; D might be TRBD1 (6 bases). V lost 7 bases to trimming and J lost 10 bases, with 14 bases between them. There are 12 residues in the CDR3. The germline V gene encodes CDR1 SNHLY and CDR2 FYNNEI. The CDR3 DNA sequence: TGTGCCAGCAATACTAAGGGGGGACCCCAGCATTTT. Translating it yields CASNTKGGPQHF. Full variable domain (missing parts from reference TRBV2 and TRBJ1-5): EPEVTQTPSHQVTQMGQEVILRCVPISNHLYFYWYRQILGQKVEFLVSFYNNEISEKSEIFDDQFSVERPDGSNFTLKIRSTKLEDSAMYFCASNTKGGPQHFGDGTRLSIL.

This chain links TRBV4-1 with TRBJ1-2; tentative D call: TRBD1 (5 bases). Looked up from germline, CDR1 is MGHRA and CDR2 is YSYEKL. CDR3 length: 15 residues. Trimming pared 4 bases from V and 3 bases from J, leaving 15 bases between. CDR3 sequence: CASSPVGRVDYGYTF. The CDR3, as DNA: TGCGCCAGCAGCCCCGTGGGCAGGGTTGACTATGGCTACACCTTC.

This sequence joins TRBV7-9 and TRBJ1-1; D call uncertain. V lost 2 bases to trimming and J lost 5 bases, with 15 bases between them. Germline-derived CDR1 and CDR2 are SEHNR and FQNEAQ (reference sequence). CDR3 length: 15 amino acids. CDR3 residues: CASSLSGRAGTEAFF. CDR3 nucleotides: TGTGCCAGCAGCTTATCGGGAAGGGCGGGGACTGAAGCTTTCTTT.

The chain carries TRBV28 and TRBJ2-1; 8 nucleotides line up with TRBD2. This CDR3 has 18 amino acids. The ends lost 8 bases at V and 2 bases at J; junction bases unmatched: 17. Germline assignment: CDR1 MDHEN and CDR2 SYDVKM. The CDR3 sequence: CASDLFRAGGRAYNEQFF. In nucleotides, the CDR3 is TGTGCCAGCGACCTCTTCCGGGCGGGAGGAAGAGCCTACAATGAGCAGTTCTTC.

The J gene is TRBJ2-2, the V gene TRBV28; 9 nucleotides align to TRBD2. This CDR3 spans 15 amino acids. Germline CDR1 MDHEN, CDR2 SYDVKM. The trim removed 2 bases at V and 8 bases at J, leaving 6 bases unmatched. For the CDR3, the DNA is TGTGCCAGCAGTTTAGGGCTAGCGGGAAGTGGGGAGCTGTTTTTT. As protein: CASSLGLAGSGELFF.

The table lists this clone with a count of one. The rearrangement joins TRBV7-9 to TRBJ1-4; D not certain. The germline gives CDR1 SEHNR, CDR2 FQNEAQ (reference sequence). This CDR3 has 15 amino acids. With 5 bases removed from V and 0 bases from J, the gap between germline ends came to 10 bases. The CDR3 spells CASSTGQATNEKLFF. The DNA for the CDR3 is TGTGCCAGCAGCACCGGCCAAGCAACTAATGAAAAACTGTTTTTT.

The rearrangement joins TRBV4-1 to TRBJ2-5; D perhaps matches TRBD1 (6 bases). The end of the DNA is better explained by TRBJ2-7, so the J call may be wrong. Germline assignment: CDR1 MGHRA and CDR2 YSYEKL. There are 16 residues in the CDR3. The CDR3 region is CASSPLLMTGTYEQYF. CDR3 coding DNA: TGCGCCAGCAGCCCGTTGTTAATGACAGGAACCTACGAGCAGTACTTC.

CDR3 sequence reads: CASSRSRDRGVYEQYF. In DNA, the CDR3 is TGTGCCAGTAGTCGGTCGAGGGACAGGGGCGTATACGAGCAGTACTTC. The gene calls are TRBV19 and TRBJ2-7; 10 bases fit TRBD1. V lost 5 bases to trimming and J lost 4 bases; unmatched junction nucleotides: 11. CDR1 LNHDA and CDR2 SQIVND come from the germline V gene (reference sequence). The CDR3 runs to 16 residues.

CDR3 loop: CASSSTSGTSGRDEQFF. CDR3 nucleotides: TGTGCCAGCAGTTCAACCTCCGGGACTAGCGGGAGGGATGAGCAGTTCTTC. This rearrangement joins TRBV28 to TRBJ2-1; 16 bases are shared with TRBD2. The CDR3 extends over 17 amino acids. In germline, CDR1 is MDHEN, CDR2 SYDVKM. Trimming cost V 4 bases and J 8 bases; bases outside gene matches: 8.

Points on this clone: Other nucleotide sequences from this sample produce the same CDR3. This chain connects TRBV5-1 to TRBJ2-2; 8 bases agree with TRBD1. The CDR3 runs 14 residues. CDR1 is SGHRS, CDR2 YFSETQ, per germline. V was pared by 2 bases and J by 4 bases, with 1 base of the junction left unmatched. DNA for the CDR3: TGCGCCAGCAGCTTAGGGACAGGCACCGGGGAGCTGTTTTTT. It yields the protein CASSLGTGTGELFF.

This clone was observed once. The chain joins TRBV5-4 to TRBJ1-2; TRBD1 might be the D (5 bases). The CDR3 is 15 amino acids. CDR1 SGHNT and CDR2 YYREEE come from the germline V gene (reference sequence). V lost 3 bases and J lost 4, with 16 bases in between. CDR3: CASSSYSTASYGYTF. The DNA of the CDR3 is TGTGCCAGCAGCTCTTATTCGACAGCTTCCTATGGCTACACCTTC.

This sequence joins TRBV7-9 and TRBJ1-2; the D gene is possibly TRBD1 (5 bases). CDR1 is SEHNR and CDR2 is FQNEAQ in the germline V gene (reference sequence). With 1 base removed from V and 4 bases from J, the gap between germline ends came to 10 bases. There are 14 residues in the CDR3. The CDR3 loop reads CASSLGQTLYGYTF. The CDR3 DNA reads TGTGCCAGCAGCTTAGGACAGACACTCTATGGCTACACCTTC.

The chain employs TRBV29-1 and TRBJ2-1; 14 bases are shared with TRBD2. The CDR3 consists of 17 residues. Germline trimming cut 4 bases from V and 4 bases from J; bases unmatched to any gene: 9. CDR1 and CDR2 from the germline V gene are SQVTM and ANQGSEA. This chain's CDR3 is CSVGTSGRPEFYNEQFF. The CDR3 DNA follows: TGCAGCGTTGGGACTAGCGGGAGGCCAGAGTTTTACAATGAGCAGTTCTTC.

V is TRBV7-3 and J is TRBJ2-3, with TRBD2 as a possible D gene (6 bases). CDR3 size: 14 residues. Germline CDR1 reads SGHTA; CDR2 reads FQGTGA. The V end lost 1 base, the J end lost 4 bases, and 9 bases lay between the germline ends. The CDR3 DNA reads TGTGCCAGCAGCTTAAGAAGCGGGCCAGATACGCAGTATTTT. Protein product: CASSLRSGPDTQYF.

The chain has TRBV28 and TRBJ2-6, with 10 bases matching TRBD1. The germline gives CDR1 MDHEN, CDR2 SYDVKM. The CDR3 consists of 16 residues. V shed 6 bases, J shed 2 bases, and the junction held 4 bases outside the gene matches. CDR3 region: CASRSTGGAGANVLTF. The CDR3 DNA reads as TGTGCCAGCAGGTCGACAGGGGGCGCTGGGGCCAACGTCCTGACTTTC.

This chain uses TRBV28 with TRBJ1-2, with 7 bases identical to TRBD1. The V gene end was trimmed by 4 bases and the J gene end by 6 bases; junction bases not matched to a gene: 11. In germline, CDR1 is MDHEN, CDR2 SYDVKM. The length of the CDR3 is 15 residues. This CDR3 is CASSSGGGAFDGYTF. DNA for the CDR3: TGTGCCAGCAGTTCAGGGGGGGGCGCGTTTGATGGCTACACCTTC.

This clone was picked up a small number of times. Other DNA sequences in this specimen translate into the identical CDR3. J is TRBJ1-5 and V is TRBV7-9; D possibly corresponds to TRBD1 (5 bases). The V gene lost 4 bases and the J gene lost 7 bases, with 11 bases spanning the gap. The CDR3 is made up of 13 amino acids. Germline lookup yields CDR1 SEHNR and CDR2 FQNEAQ (reference sequence). CDR3 sequence (DNA): TGTGCCAGCAGCTCCCAGGGCGGGCAGCCCCAGCATTTT. Its translation is CASSSQGGQPQHF.

This clone appeared once. J is TRBJ2-7 and V is TRBV5-4; 8 positions match TRBD2. Germline V lookup: CDR1 SGHNT, CDR2 YYREEE (reference sequence). Germline trimming cut 3 bases from V and 2 bases from J; bases unmatched to any gene: 7. The CDR3 is 15 residues long. CDR3 sequence: CASSSFVGLAYEQYF. CDR3 in DNA: TGTGCCAGCAGCTCGTTCGTGGGACTAGCCTACGAGCAGTACTTC.

V and J are TRBV28 and TRBJ1-2; 7 positions match TRBD1. Trimming removed 6 bases from V and 2 bases from J; junction bases left unmatched: 3. Looked up from germline, CDR1 is MDHEN and CDR2 is SYDVKM. This CDR3 has 13 residues. CDR3 nucleotide sequence: TGTGCCAGCAGAACACAGGGGAACTATGGCTACACCTTC. Amino acid sequence: CASRTQGNYGYTF.

Concerning this clone itself: The sample holds other DNA sequences that translate to the same CDR3. V gene TRBV28 combines with J gene TRBJ2-1; D ambiguous. V lost 1 base, J lost 6 bases, and 4 bases lay in between. Germline loops: CDR1 MDHEN, CDR2 SYDVKM. CDR3 size: 12 residues. CDR3 sequence reads: CASSLSVNEQFF. The CDR3 DNA follows: TGTGCCAGCAGTTTATCCGTCAATGAGCAGTTCTTC.

The V gene is TRBV29-1, the J gene TRBJ2-1, with TRBD1 matching over 7 bases. CDR3 length: 14 amino acids. J was trimmed by 3 bases and V by 8 bases; bases with no gene match: 10. The germline V gene has CDR1 SQVTM and CDR2 ANQGSEA. The CDR3 coding sequence is TGCAGCTTCAAAGGACAGGCGTACTACAATGAGCAGTTCTTC. Translation: CSFKGQAYYNEQFF.

V usage is TRBV29-1 and J usage is TRBJ2-7; TRBD2 is a possible D gene (6 bases). The CDR3 is 12 amino acids. Germline V gene sequence: CDR1 SQVTM, CDR2 ANQGSEA. V was pared by 6 bases and J by 3 bases, with 12 bases between. In nucleotides, the CDR3 is TGCAGCGTCCGTAGCGGTTTCTACGAGCAGTACTTC. It codes for CSVRSGFYEQYF.